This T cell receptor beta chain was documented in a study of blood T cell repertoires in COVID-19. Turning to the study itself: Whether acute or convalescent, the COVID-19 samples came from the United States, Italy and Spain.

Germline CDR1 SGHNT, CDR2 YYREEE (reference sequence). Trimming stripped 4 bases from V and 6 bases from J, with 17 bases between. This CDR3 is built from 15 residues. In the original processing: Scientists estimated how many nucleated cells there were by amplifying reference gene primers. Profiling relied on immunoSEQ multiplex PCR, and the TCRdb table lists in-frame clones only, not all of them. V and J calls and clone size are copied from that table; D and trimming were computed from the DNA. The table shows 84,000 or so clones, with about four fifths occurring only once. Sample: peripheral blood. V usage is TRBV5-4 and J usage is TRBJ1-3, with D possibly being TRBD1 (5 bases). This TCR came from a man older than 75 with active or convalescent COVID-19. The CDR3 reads CASSPRGGPSNTIYF. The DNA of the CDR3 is TGTGCCAGCAGCCCCCGGGGGGGTCCCTCAAACACCATATATTTT.